These 22 T cell receptor beta chains were all obtained from the same sample, sequenced in a study of blood T cell repertoires in COVID-19. Method: immunoSEQ multiplex PCR; TCRdb's copy keeps in-frame clones and lacks some. The profile shows around 180,000 clones, about 86% of them singletons. Sequenced sample: peripheral blood. The receptor set was obtained from a man between 65 and 85 years old with active or convalescent COVID-19.

The chain is built from TRBV7-9 and TRBJ2-7, with 7 bases that match TRBD1. Germline loops: CDR1 SEHNR, CDR2 FQNEAQ (reference sequence). Trimming cost V 1 base and J 3 bases; bases outside gene matches: 3. This CDR3 is built from 14 residues. The CDR3 nucleotides read TGTGCCAGCAGCTTAGGACAGGGAGTCTACGAGCAGTACTTC. Its translation: CASSLGQGVYEQYF.

This clone was seen a few times. The chain links TRBV7-2 to TRBJ1-1, with D perhaps matching TRBD1 (6 bases). This CDR3 has 14 residues. The germline V and J ends were trimmed by 1 base and 3 bases, with 9 bases remaining between them. CDR1 SGHTA and CDR2 FQGNSA come from the germline V gene. The CDR3: CASSLVRGDTEAFF. CDR3 nucleotides: TGTGCCAGCAGCTTAGTCAGGGGCGACACTGAAGCTTTCTTT.

V and J are TRBV6-5 and TRBJ1-1; D unclear. The CDR3 has 14 amino acids. From germline, CDR1 is MNHEY and CDR2 SVGAGI. Trimming shortened V by 6 bases and J by 1 base, and 12 bases separated the two germline ends. The CDR3 sequence is CASRTREANTEAFF. CDR3 DNA: TGTGCCAGCAGAACGAGGGAGGCGAACACTGAAGCTTTCTTT.

J is TRBJ1-4 and V is TRBV11-2, with D perhaps TRBD1 (6 bases). The germline gives CDR1 SGHAT, CDR2 FQNNGV. This CDR3 comprises 16 residues. With 4 bases removed from V and 3 bases from J, the gap between germline ends came to 15 bases. The chain's CDR3 is CASSSSGGAPNEKLFF. The CDR3 DNA reads TGTGCCAGCAGCTCGAGCGGGGGGGCCCCTAATGAAAAACTGTTTTTT.

Turning to this clone: The same CDR3 also results from other DNA sequences found in this sample. CDR3 in amino acids: CASSDRYEQYF. CDR3 DNA: TGTGCCAGCAGTGACAGGTACGAGCAGTACTTC. This sequence joins TRBV6-1 and TRBJ2-7; D gene ambiguous. The CDR3 length is 11 residues. The ends were cut back, 3 bases at V and 4 bases at J, with 4 bases in the middle. Germline assignment: CDR1 MNHNS and CDR2 SASEGT.

The chain employs TRBV7-6 and TRBJ1-3; 7 nucleotides align to TRBD1. J was trimmed by 4 bases and V by 1 base; bases with no gene match: 7. Germline values: CDR1 SGHVS, CDR2 FNYEAQ. The CDR3 runs 16 residues. In DNA form, the CDR3 reads TGTGCCAGCAGCTTAGACCCGGGACAGAGAGGAAACACCATATATTTT. This sequence encodes CASSLDPGQRGNTIYF.

The rearrangement joins TRBV4-3 to TRBJ2-7, with 9 nucleotides matching TRBD2. CDR1 and CDR2 from the germline V gene are LGHNA and YSLEER. CDR3 length: 19 amino acids. V dropped 1 base and J dropped 3; count of bases not matched to a gene: 16. CDR3 sequence: CASSQAVGGSGRGSYEQYF. The CDR3 DNA reads TGCGCCAGCAGCCAAGCCGTAGGAGGTAGCGGGAGAGGGAGCTACGAGCAGTACTTC.

This chain joins TRBV19 and TRBJ1-4; D possibly corresponds to TRBD1 (5 bases). The CDR3 has 16 amino acids. CDR1 and CDR2 (germline): LNHDA, SQIVND (reference sequence). V shed 7 bases and J shed 3 bases, with 18 bases lying between them. DNA of the CDR3: TGTGCCAGTACTTTGGGACTCAAGGCTGCTAATGAAAAACTGTTTTTT. It codes for CASTLGLKAANEKLFF.

This clone came up a few times. The rearrangement links TRBV6-2 or TRBV6-3 to TRBJ1-6; D gene ambiguous. The CDR3 has 13 amino acids. V lost 6 bases and J lost 7, with 10 bases in between. Germline assignment: CDR1 MNHEY and CDR2 SVGEGT. The CDR3 bases are TGTGCCAGCAGCGGCTGGGAGAATTCACCCCTCCACTTT. This encodes CASSGWENSPLHF.

J is TRBJ2-7 and V is TRBV27, with D tentatively TRBD2 (7 bases). The V gene lost 6 bases and the J gene lost 13 bases, with 31 bases spanning the gap. Germline assignment: CDR1 MNHEY and CDR2 SMNVEV (reference sequence). This CDR3 comprises 16 residues. The CDR3 reads CASRPWGGHGAGDIYF. Here the CDR3 DNA reads TGTGCCAGCAGACCTTGGGGGGGGCACGGCGCAGGGGACATCTACTTC.

This chain links TRBV7-2 with TRBJ1-3, with D possibly matching TRBD1 (6 bases). Between the trimmed V and J ends, which lost 3 bases and 7 bases, there was a span of 13 bases. This CDR3 has 14 residues. From germline, CDR1 is SGHTA and CDR2 FQGNSA. This chain's CDR3 is CASSLGGARNTIYF. The DNA of the CDR3 is TGTGCCAGCAGCTTGGGGGGGGCGCGCAACACCATATATTTT.

V usage is TRBV5-8 and J usage is TRBJ1-5, with 8 bases that match TRBD1. With V trimmed by 4 bases and J by 3 bases, 6 bases remained unmatched. The CDR3 sequence is 15 residues long. Germline V gene lookup returns CDR1 SGHTS and CDR2 YDEGEE. Written as DNA, the CDR3 is TGTGCCAGCAGCCGGGGACAGGTTAACAATCAGCCCCAGCATTTT. Translated, it gives CASSRGQVNNQPQHF.

The V and J genes are TRBV19 and TRBJ1-5, with 7 bases aligning to TRBD1. J gave up 1 base and V 7 bases, and 10 bases lay outside the gene matches. The CDR3 spans 16 residues. Per germline, CDR1 LNHDA and CDR2 SQIVND (reference sequence). CDR3 protein: CASTRRQGRSNQPQHF. The CDR3 DNA reads TGTGCCAGTACCCGGAGACAGGGAAGGAGCAATCAGCCCCAGCATTTT.

The rearrangement uses TRBV25-1 and TRBJ2-3, with 12 bases lining up with TRBD2. This CDR3 has 15 residues. Germline V gene data show CDR1 as MGHDK and CDR2 as SYGVNS. Trimming cost V 5 bases and J 5 bases; bases outside gene matches: 5. CDR3 in amino acids: CASSSTSGSGDTQYF. Here the CDR3 DNA reads TGTGCCAGCAGTTCGACTAGCGGGAGTGGAGATACGCAGTATTTT.

The rearrangement joins TRBV5-1 to TRBJ1-3, with D possibly being TRBD1 (5 bases). The CDR3 covers 16 residues. V shed 4 bases and J shed 0 bases, with 14 bases lying between them. Germline values: CDR1 SGHRS, CDR2 YFSETQ. The chain's CDR3 is CASSPLGGFSGNTIYF. The CDR3 DNA reads TGCGCCAGCAGCCCCTTGGGGGGATTCTCTGGAAACACCATATATTTT.

On this clone itself: The same CDR3 arises from other DNA sequences in this sample as well. The rearrangement links TRBV27 to TRBJ2-7, with a weak D call TRBD2 (5 bases). V lost 3 bases to trimming and J lost 3 bases, with 9 bases between them. Germline V gene sequence: CDR1 MNHEY, CDR2 SMNVEV (reference sequence). The length of the CDR3 is 13 residues. CDR3 in DNA: TGTGCCAGCAGTTTGAGGGAGAACTACGAGCAGTACTTC. This translates into CASSLRENYEQYF.

The chain joins TRBV5-4 to TRBJ2-5, with TRBD1 matching 7 bases. Germline trimming cut 4 bases from V and 2 bases from J; bases unmatched to any gene: 2. Germline V CDR1 and CDR2: SGHNT, YYREEE (reference sequence). The CDR3 loop spans 13 amino acids. The CDR3 bases are TGTGCCAGCAGCAAGGGACAGCAAGAGACCCAGTACTTC. It encodes CASSKGQQETQYF.

The rearrangement links TRBV30 to TRBJ2-7; TRBD1 matches at 7 bases. The CDR3 is 13 amino acids. The J segment lost 6 bases and the V segment lost 2 bases, leaving 7 bases of the junction unmatched. The germline gives CDR1 GTSNPN, CDR2 SVGIG (reference sequence). CDR3 amino acids: CAWSRQGSGEQYF. The CDR3 region has the DNA TGTGCCTGGAGTAGACAGGGTAGTGGCGAGCAGTACTTC.

This clone was found a few times. This chain connects TRBV5-4 to TRBJ2-2, with 14 bases that match TRBD2. Germline CDR1 is SGHNT and CDR2 is YYREEE (reference sequence). CDR3 length: 18 amino acids. V was pared by 6 bases and J by 3 bases, with 10 bases of the junction left unmatched. The CDR3: CASTTGLAGGRDTGELFF. The DNA of the CDR3 is TGTGCCAGCACCACCGGACTAGCGGGAGGACGGGACACCGGGGAGCTGTTTTTT.

The CDR3 loop reads CASSPRGTQNTGELFF. The CDR3 DNA is TGTGCCAGCTCACCAAGGGGGACCCAGAACACCGGGGAGCTGTTTTTT. V and J are TRBV18 and TRBJ2-2, with D maybe TRBD1 (6 bases). The V and J ends lost 2 bases and 1 base respectively, with 11 bases between them. Germline assignment: CDR1 KGHSH and CDR2 LQKENI. The CDR3 contains 16 residues.

V gene TRBV6-1 combines with J gene TRBJ1-6; perhaps TRBD1 as D (6 bases). Germline CDR1 is MNHNS and CDR2 is SASEGT. The CDR3 is made up of 15 amino acids. The V end lost 1 base, the J end lost 8 bases, and 12 bases lay between the germline ends. CDR3 in amino acids: CASSEVLGGYSPLHF. Written as DNA, the CDR3 is TGTGCCAGCAGTGAAGTTCTAGGGGGATATTCACCCCTCCACTTT.

The chain joins TRBV18 to TRBJ2-3, with D possibly being TRBD2 (5 bases). Germline CDR1 reads KGHSH; CDR2 reads LQKENI. V was trimmed by 2 bases and J by 7 bases, leaving 10 bases between them. The length of the CDR3 is 13 residues. CDR3 sequence reads: CASSPSGSHTQYF. DNA of the CDR3: TGTGCCAGCTCACCATCGGGGTCTCATACGCAGTATTTT. The variable domain in full, with the rest retrieved from reference TRBV18 and TRBJ2-3, is NAGVMQNPRHLVRRRGQEARLRCSPMKGHSHVYWYRQLPEEGLKFMVYLQKENIIDESGMPKERFSAEFPKEGPSILRIQQVVRGDSAAYFCASSPSGSHTQYFGPGTRLTVL.